This T cell receptor (beta chain) was identified in a study of cytomegalovirus exposure and HLA in healthy donors (dated by TCRdb to about 2017). Study-level background: In an earlier analysis of several hundred of the donors, 276 Gb of sequence data and some 120 million unique TCR beta sequences from about 190 million T cells were reported. An early release covering roughly 600 HLA-typed donors comprised around 300 gigabases of sequencing data and tens of millions of unique TCR sequences. Of the roughly 390 genotyped donors, 65% to 90% were placed in the genetic ancestry cluster associated with self-reported Caucasian donors. The study aimed to test whether cataloging public T cell receptors could reveal signatures of past pathogen exposure. The T cell repertoires of 666 subjects were profiled by immunosequencing and related to cytomegalovirus serostatus. Besides the first cohort of about 730 subjects, a separate validation cohort made up of 90 to 150 different subjects was used. High-throughput TCR immunosequencing, statistical association of individual TCRs with disease status, and machine learning were combined to predict cytomegalovirus infection status. In a later analysis, previously published TCR beta repertoires from fewer than 750 donors were re-analyzed and high-resolution HLA genotyping was added so that TCR occurrence patterns could be studied. Rather than drawing on any new phenotypic data, the later analysis identified candidate immune exposures from TCR beta sequences and the way those sequences occurred across donors. To decide whether each TCR beta V gene segment behaved as functional or pseudogenic, an earlier analysis of fewer than 750 of the donors relied on high-throughput TCR beta sequencing. Donor age, sex, ethnicity and CMV serostatus were compiled alongside the repertoire data. Genome-wide SNP genotypes for about 65% of the roughly 700 donors were used in a later genetic analysis, which treated that subset as a discovery cohort. Every repertoire in the discovery cohort had been generated on one and the same sequencing platform. HLA typing covered class I and class II loci at four-digit resolution. Typing coverage differed by locus: A, B, C, DRB1 and DQB1 were typed in roughly 620-640 donors, DQA1 in about 500, DPA1 in 600 to 610, and DPB1 in just under 490. About 5 DR-DQ haplotypes were handled as single units for association and clustering, since linkage in the cohort was strong. On average, over 200,000 unique TCR beta nucleotide sequences were sequenced per donor among about 400 genotyped donors of the cohort, with approximately 18% of those sequences being non-productive. On the study overall, not on this receptor specifically: In a later analysis, the rate of TCR association differed among HLA loci, with DRB1 alleles having the most associated TCRs and HLA-C alleles having the fewest. In a later analysis, HLA-associated TCR beta chains showed more clonal expansion and lower generation probabilities than non-associated chains that were equally common. Because HLA typing was unavailable for some donors at each locus, only the typed subset was used in association tests. While some public TCRs were present in many individuals, most TCR sequences turned up only very rarely across donors. Sequencing depth was assumed to be roughly uniform across donors in the presence/absence analyses, though that assumption may not hold. Correlated functional status among segregating V segments might be attributable to linkage disequilibrium, but an unknown experimental factor could not be ruled out. A further reported finding was that TCR beta sequences accurately predicted the HLA-A and HLA-B alleles for most subjects in the first cohort. In this cohort, only TCR beta chains were sequenced, and detectable features were limited by the absence of alpha or paired-chain data. The 87-base-pair reads could not distinguish some IMGT-functional V segments, including TRBV6-2 and TRBV6-3, so those segments were excluded. A cluster of highly shared sequence variants was judged likely to be a technical artifact of the sequencing pipeline. According to a later analysis, parvovirus B19, influenza, CMV and Epstein-Barr virus appeared linked to several top co-occurrence clusters. A total of fewer than 200 TCR beta chains were listed by the study as associated with cytomegalovirus. An earlier analysis of some 590 of the donors showed that most TCR beta V segments appeared in productive rearrangements either about 90% or about 30% of the time, which broadly matched IMGT annotations. Assigning TCR associations to individual alleles was difficult when HLA alleles, especially DR and DQ, strongly co-occurred. The only immune exposure information available for the cohort was CMV serostatus. A later genetic analysis reported fewer N-insertions in productive TCRs among donors in an Asian-associated ancestry cluster than the roughly 720-donor mean. The classifier was reported to diagnose cytomegalovirus status with high specificity and sensitivity in both the original and validation cohorts. According to the authors, the approach could potentially be generalized to other disease states and immunological phenotypes. Because counts were too low, more than 15 rarely observed V segments, including chromosome 9 orphons, were excluded from the earlier analysis of several hundred of the donors. An association between a missense DCLRE1C variant and V-gene and J-gene trimming of TCR beta chains was found in a later genetic analysis and replicated in an independent cohort. Most CMV-associated TCR beta chains appeared to be HLA-restricted in a later analysis, and the HLA associations seemed to be driven largely by CMV exposure. At a false discovery rate of 0.05, a later analysis linked around 17,000 TCR beta sequences to specific HLA alleles. In vitro tests confirmed that a few of the cytomegalovirus-associated TCR beta chains recognize cytomegalovirus antigens.

In total, 630 or so healthy bone marrow donors made up the cohort. At the time of sampling, every cohort member was nominally healthy, though immune exposures that went unrecorded were likely present. The donor was CMV seropositive and belonged to the group of 270 or so seropositive cohort members. A peripheral blood sample was provided by each donor, and peripheral blood mononuclear cells were used for TCR beta sequencing. Genomic DNA extraction from the blood cell samples was performed with the Qiagen DNeasy Blood Extraction Kit. Preparation of the library involved the immunoSEQ multiplex PCR assay. For the multiplex PCR, a mixture combining 60 forward primers for TCR Vbeta segments and 13 reverse primers for TCR Jbeta segments was used. The CDR3 region of rearranged TCR beta genes was amplified from genomic DNA with a multiplex PCR assay. Amplified TCR beta libraries were sequenced as 87-base-pair reads on the Illumina HiSeq System. In the source study's methods: A later analysis tallied some 79 million unique TCR beta chains across the approximately 670 repertoires, and about 12 million of those chains were shared by two or more donors. Raw reads were error-corrected and collapsed into unique sequences by a nearest-neighbor algorithm in which closely related sequences were merged to remove PCR and sequencing errors. V, D and J gene segments were assigned by aligning CDR3 sequences to IMGT reference sequences. Each retained sequence needed at least a six-nucleotide match to both a V gene segment and a J gene segment. Rearrangements were called productive when the CDR3 lacked stop codons and stayed in frame with V and J; all others were non-productive. Following IMGT convention, CDR3 was defined as the stretch from the second conserved V-encoded cysteine up to the conserved J-encoded phenylalanine. In an earlier analysis of 500 to 650 of the donors, sequences lacking an unambiguous match to a single V gene segment were excluded. In an earlier analysis of almost 600 of the donors, a V segment was called functional when productive rearrangements were above 56.7%, and segregating when the standard deviation between donors exceeded 5%. A statistical classification framework was developed to diagnose cytomegalovirus status using the catalog of TCR beta chain sequences. In a later analysis, TCR nucleotide sequences were compared against IMGT/GENE-DB human TR gene sequences so that V and J genes could be assigned. The TCRdist pipeline was used in a later analysis to assign CDR3 sequences and most-parsimonious VDJ recombination scenarios. In a later analysis, each TCR beta chain was defined by its CDR3 amino acid sequence together with its V-gene family, and reads lacking a unique V-gene family were excluded. To address suspected cross-contamination and a sequencing artifact, a later analysis removed several hundred highly shared, low-generation-probability nucleotide sequences. In a later analysis, a clonal expansion index was calculated for each public chain from normalized within-repertoire ranks of inferred template counts. In a later analysis, generation probabilities were computed with a VDJ recombination model fitted to out-of-frame rearrangements, and the resulting probabilities were checked against IGoR. A later analysis scored TCR-TCR, TCR-HLA and TCR-CMV co-occurrence with hypergeometric tests, applying a repertoire-size bias correction to TCR pairs. A later analysis estimated false discovery rates by permuting HLA or CMV assignments 20 times. In a later analysis, co-occurring TCRs were grouped using DBSCAN, and TCRdist sequence similarity was added for clustering within HLA-allele-positive subsets. Co-occurrence clustering excluded repertoires with fewer than 30,000 or more than 120,000 public chains, plus five with anomalous nucleotide sharing. The immuneACCESS repertoire file appears here via TCRdb, limited to in-frame rearrangements. These files lack a portion of the clones; in checked studies, under half of the deficit traces to unresolved V genes, and the cause of the others is not known. The V and J calls and clone size are taken from that table; D and trimming were inferred from the DNA. The sample table shows roughly 170,000 clones, and approximately 84% are seen once. Of the sample, about 4.3% is held by the ten largest clones.

The sample holds a few counts of this clone. Its recognized antigen is unknown. No base-level quality is on record; no much larger clone is a single base apart. According to the germline V gene, CDR1 reads MDHEN and CDR2 reads SYDVKM. From V the trimming removes 10 bases and from J it removes 5 bases, while the gene matches leave 8 bases of the junction unaccounted for. The CDR3 contains 15 residues, cysteine and phenylalanine counted. The DNA shown is the 45-base CDR3, in frame from base 1. Sequenced material: PBMCs. The receptor comes from a woman aged 45 to 65 in good health and CMV-seropositive. Recombination joined TRBV28 with TRBJ2-2; 12 junctional bases match TRBD2. The nucleotide sequence reads TGTGCCACCAAACTAGCGGGAGGAGGGACCGGGGAGCTGTTTTTT. It specifies CATKLAGGGTGELFF.